One and the same sample provided the 9 T cell receptor beta chains below, sequenced in a study of identical twins. Each CDR3 protein is one row after TCRdb ran MiXCR on the 5' RACE reads. Found here are 500,000 to 600,000 distinct CDR3 sequences, 20% to 25% of them singletons; the top ten hold around 1%. The data were also submitted as part of a second study, on T cells expressing NK-cell markers.

The sample taken for sequencing was CD4+ T cells sorted from blood. The receptor source for this set is a woman between 18 and 30 years old in good health.

The V gene is TRBV25-1, the J gene TRBJ2-1, with unresolved D. CDR3 length: 13 amino acids. CDR1 and CDR2 from the germline V gene are MGHDK and SYGVNS. V was pared by 7 bases and J by 7 bases, with 14 bases between. This chain's CDR3 is CASTSIGENEQFF. CDR3 sequence (DNA): TGTGCCAGCACGTCGATTGGGGAAAATGAGCAGTTCTTC.

The V gene is TRBV5-6, the J gene TRBJ1-2, with D unresolved. V was shortened by 6 bases and J by 4 bases, with 10 bases between the two germline ends. CDR1 and CDR2 (germline): SGHDT, YYEEEE. There are 12 residues in the CDR3. The CDR3 nucleotides read TGTGCCAGCACCTCCTCGGCCTATGGCTACACCTTC. This translates into CASTSSAYGYTF.

The chain is built from TRBV7-2 and TRBJ1-5; no clear D gene. The V end was cut by 5 bases, the J end by 5 bases, with 13 bases between. CDR3 length: 14 residues. The germline V gene has CDR1 SGHTA and CDR2 FQGNSA. CDR3 sequence (DNA): TGTGCCAGCAGCAGTGGACGGTTAGATCAGCCCCAGCATTTT. It yields the protein CASSSGRLDQPQHF.

This clonotype was observed a handful of times. This chain links TRBV7-9 with TRBJ1-2; unclear D gene. This CDR3 is built from 14 residues. The ends were cut back, 1 base at V and 2 bases at J, with 8 bases in the middle. Per germline, CDR1 SEHNR and CDR2 FQNEAQ (reference sequence). CDR3 nucleotide sequence: TGTGCCAGCAGCTTAGATACAGCCAACTATGGCTACACCTTC. As protein: CASSLDTANYGYTF.

This clonotype was observed a few times. The chain has TRBV21-1 and TRBJ2-7; TRBD1 is the table's D call and was not checked against the DNA. TRBV21-1 is described as a pseudogene. CDR3 length: 14 amino acids. The CDR3 nucleotides read TGTGCCAGCAGCAAAGGTACAGGGTGCAACGAGCAGTACTTC. Amino acids: CASSKGTGCNEQYF.

This clonotype appeared a few times. The gene calls are TRBV7-9 and TRBJ1-6; D not resolved. Trimming removed 5 bases at V and 0 bases at J, with 14 bases between. The CDR3 is made up of 17 amino acids. Germline values: CDR1 SEHNR, CDR2 FQNEAQ (reference sequence). The CDR3 loop is CASSKSPISSYNSPLHF. The CDR3 DNA reads as TGTGCCAGCAGCAAATCCCCGATTAGCTCCTATAATTCACCCCTCCACTTT.

This chain uses TRBV6-5 with TRBJ2-3; no firm D call. V was cut by 0 bases and J by 0 bases, with 13 bases left in between. CDR3 size: 17 residues. Germline V gene sequence: CDR1 MNHEY, CDR2 SVGAGI. CDR3 DNA sequence: TGTGCCAGCAGTTACTCGATGGTAACGAGTAGCACAGATACGCAGTATTTT. This sequence encodes CASSYSMVTSSTDTQYF.

This sequence joins TRBV5-1 and TRBJ1-6; D is undetermined. Per germline, CDR1 SGHRS and CDR2 YFSETQ. There are 15 residues in the CDR3. The V gene lost 0 bases and the J gene lost 9 bases, with 13 bases spanning the gap. The CDR3 reads CASSLEAGFGSPLHF. Written as DNA, the CDR3 is TGCGCCAGCAGCTTGGAGGCAGGTTTTGGTTCACCCCTCCACTTT.

In its sample, this clonotype was seen a few times. CDR3 in amino acids: CSASAGGGWNAEAFF. CDR3 sequence (DNA): TGCAGTGCTAGCGCCGGAGGGGGGTGGAATGCTGAAGCTTTCTTT. The chain couples TRBV20-1 to TRBJ1-1; a possible D gene is TRBD1 (6 bases). The CDR3 has 15 residues. The germline CDR1 and CDR2 sequences are DFQATT and SNEGSKA (reference sequence). Trimming took 3 bases from V and 6 from J, leaving 20 bases between them.